The 28 T cell receptor beta chains below all came from one sample that was sequenced in a study of blood T cell repertoires in COVID-19. Generated by immunoSEQ multiplex PCR, the TCRdb table keeps only in-frame clones and is missing some. The sample has about 250,000 clones; around 81% are singletons. The sequenced sample was peripheral blood. All receptors come from a person aged 65-85 years with COVID-19, enrolled during active disease.

The V call is TRBV27, the J call TRBJ2-7; 8 bases align to TRBD2. CDR1 MNHEY and CDR2 SMNVEV come from the germline V gene (reference sequence). J lost 2 bases, V lost 0 bases, and 9 bases had no gene match. The CDR3 contains 17 residues. The CDR3 DNA follows: TGTGCCAGCAGTTTATCGACCGGGACTAGTTATCCCTACGAGCAGTACTTC. Protein sequence: CASSLSTGTSYPYEQYF.

The chain is built from TRBV7-2 and TRBJ2-5; 9 bases agree with TRBD1. Trimming took 1 base from V and 3 from J; bases not matched to a gene: 6. The germline CDR1 and CDR2 sequences are SGHTA and FQGNSA. The CDR3 extends over 16 amino acids. The CDR3 protein is CASSLGGGTGKETQYF. The DNA for the CDR3 is TGTGCCAGCAGCTTAGGGGGCGGGACAGGGAAAGAGACCCAGTACTTC.

This rearrangement joins TRBV3-1 (or the pseudogene TRBV3-2) to TRBJ2-2; 8 positions match TRBD2. The CDR3 runs to 15 residues. The germline gives CDR1 LGHDT, CDR2 YNNKEL (reference sequence). The V and J ends lost 4 bases and 3 bases, in that order; junction bases with no gene match: 4. The CDR3 DNA sequence: TGTGCCAGCAGCCCCCGGGAGGGATACACCGGGGAGCTGTTTTTT. This encodes CASSPREGYTGELFF.

The V gene is TRBV10-3, the J gene TRBJ2-2, with 8 bases matching TRBD2. Germline trimming cut 10 bases from V and 0 bases from J; bases unmatched to any gene: 4. Germline V gene sequence: CDR1 ENHRY, CDR2 SYGVKD. The CDR3 length is 14 residues. Written as DNA, the CDR3 is TGTGCCACACAGACTAGCGCGAACACCGGGGAGCTGTTTTTT. Its protein is CATQTSANTGELFF.

The chain combines TRBV29-1 with TRBJ1-1; tentatively, D is TRBD1 (5 bases). V gave up 6 bases and J gave up 4 bases, with 15 bases separating them. CDR1 is SQVTM and CDR2 is ANQGSEA in the germline V gene. This CDR3 is built from 13 residues. The CDR3 here is CSVLPGVATEAFF. CDR3 bases: TGCAGCGTACTCCCGGGGGTAGCCACTGAAGCTTTCTTT.

The chain links TRBV12-5 to TRBJ1-5, with 8 nucleotides matching TRBD1. Germline loops: CDR1 LGHNT, CDR2 FRNRAP. With 2 bases clipped from V and 6 bases from J, the junction kept 12 bases outside the gene matches. The CDR3 is made up of 17 amino acids. The CDR3 bases are TGTGCTAGTGGTTTGTTCGTGGCAGGGGGCACGGCTCAGCCCCAGCATTTT. Protein: CASGLFVAGGTAQPQHF.

This chain joins TRBV7-2 and TRBJ1-6, with a tentative D call TRBD1 (6 bases). CDR3 length: 18 amino acids. V was cut by 2 bases and J by 0 bases, with 14 bases left in between. Germline V CDR1 and CDR2: SGHTA, FQGNSA. CDR3 residues: CASSLWTERSSYNSPLHF. The CDR3 DNA sequence: TGTGCCAGCAGCTTATGGACAGAAAGGAGCTCCTATAATTCACCCCTCCACTTT. Full variable domain (remainder filled in from reference TRBV7-2 and TRBJ1-6): GAGVSQSPSNKVTEKGKDVELRCDPISGHTALYWYRQSLGQGLEFLIYFQGNSAPDKSGLPSDRFSAERTGGSVSTLTIQRTQQEDSAVYLCASSLWTERSSYNSPLHFGNGTRLTVT.

This CDR3 is CASSLPNRVEQYF. The CDR3 DNA follows: TGTGCCAGCAGTTTGCCAAACAGGGTCGAGCAGTACTTC. V gene TRBV28 combines with J gene TRBJ2-7; maybe TRBD1 (6 bases). The germline V gene encodes CDR1 MDHEN and CDR2 SYDVKM. Trimming took off 3 bases at V and 6 bases at J, with 12 bases between the two ends. This CDR3 region has 13 residues.

V and J are TRBV2 and TRBJ2-7; the match to TRBD2 covers 14 bases. There are 14 residues in the CDR3. The germline V gene has CDR1 SNHLY and CDR2 FYNNEI. The ends lost 6 bases at V and 3 bases at J; junction bases unmatched: 1. The DNA for the CDR3 is TGTGCCAGCAGGGGACTAGCGGGGGACTACGAGCAGTACTTC. It yields the protein CASRGLAGDYEQYF.

The chain combines TRBV19 with TRBJ2-4; a possible D gene is TRBD1 (5 bases). The CDR3 is made up of 16 amino acids. Per germline, CDR1 LNHDA and CDR2 SQIVND (reference sequence). V lost 6 bases to trimming and J lost 4 bases, with 19 bases between them. The CDR3 coding sequence is TGTGCCAGTAGCCTTAGGGGTCCCAGGTCAAAAAACATTCAGTACTTC. Translation: CASSLRGPRSKNIQYF.

Ten or more counts support this clone. This chain uses TRBV7-9 with TRBJ1-4; D might be TRBD1 (5 bases). The germline V gene encodes CDR1 SEHNR and CDR2 FQNEAQ (reference sequence). This CDR3 has 14 residues. Trimming pared 0 bases from V and 13 bases from J, leaving 15 bases between. Here the CDR3 DNA reads TGTGCCAGCAGCTTAGCGTTTTCGGGGGAGACACTGTTTTTT. Translated, it gives CASSLAFSGETLFF.

The chain is built from TRBV7-9 and TRBJ1-2; 8 nucleotides line up with TRBD1. Looked up from germline, CDR1 is SEHNR and CDR2 is FQNEAQ (reference sequence). The CDR3 spans 14 residues. The V segment lost 0 bases and the J segment 7 bases; nucleotides outside the gene matches: 4. Here the CDR3 DNA reads TGTGCCAGCAGCTTAGCGGGGACAGGAGGTGGCTACACCTTC. This encodes CASSLAGTGGGYTF.

CDR3 region: CASSDQGKDTEAFF. In DNA, the CDR3 is TGTGCCAGCAGCGATCAGGGTAAAGACACTGAAGCTTTCTTT. The V and J genes are TRBV5-8 and TRBJ1-1, with D tentatively TRBD1 (5 bases). Trimming removed 4 bases from V and 3 bases from J, with 13 bases in between. The CDR3 covers 14 residues. Germline CDR1 is SGHTS and CDR2 is YDEGEE.

The rearrangement joins TRBV6-1 to TRBJ1-6; tentative D call: TRBD1 (6 bases). Germline CDR1 MNHNS, CDR2 SASEGT. CDR3 length equals 16 residues. V was trimmed by 2 bases and J by 10 bases, leaving 18 bases between them. The chain's CDR3 is CASSERGTQLGSPLHF. In DNA form, the CDR3 reads TGTGCCAGCAGTGAAAGGGGGACCCAGTTGGGATCACCCCTCCACTTT.

V usage is TRBV5-5 and J usage is TRBJ1-1; D unclear. Germline CDR1 SGHKS, CDR2 YYEKEE (reference sequence). The CDR3 runs to 13 residues. V gave up 1 base and J gave up 0 bases, with 4 bases separating them. The CDR3 DNA follows: TGTGCCAGCAGCTTGTCGGTGAACACTGAAGCTTTCTTT. Amino acids: CASSLSVNTEAFF.

This chain joins TRBV6-5 and TRBJ1-1; 8 bases fit TRBD1. The CDR3 is 14 residues long. The ends lost 4 bases at V and 2 bases at J; junction bases unmatched: 3. Germline assignment: CDR1 MNHEY and CDR2 SVGAGI. CDR3 bases: TGTGCCAGCAGTTTCGGACAGGGAAACACTGAAGCTTTCTTT. Encoded protein: CASSFGQGNTEAFF.

This CDR3 is CASRGGRDGNEQFF. The CDR3 coding sequence is TGTGCCAGCAGGGGGGGGCGGGATGGCAATGAGCAGTTCTTC. The V gene is TRBV7-2, the J gene TRBJ2-1, with D possibly TRBD2 on 7 matching bases. CDR1 is SGHTA, CDR2 FQGNSA, per germline. This CDR3 contains 14 residues. V lost 6 bases to trimming and J lost 6 bases, with 15 bases between them.

The chain has TRBV10-3 and TRBJ2-3, with no clear D. The CDR3 length is 14 residues. Trimming took off 10 bases at V and 1 base at J, with 15 bases between the two ends. In germline, CDR1 is ENHRY, CDR2 SYGVKD. CDR3 nucleotide sequence: TGTGCCACAGTCAGTCAGGTGCGCACAGATACGCAGTATTTT. This sequence encodes CATVSQVRTDTQYF.

The rearrangement links TRBV11-2 to TRBJ2-2, with D possibly being TRBD1 (5 bases). Germline lookup yields CDR1 SGHAT and CDR2 FQNNGV. Trimming took off 8 bases at V and 1 base at J, with 14 bases between the two ends. This CDR3 comprises 15 residues. The CDR3 region has the DNA TGTGCCAGCCCCCCAGGGAAGTTGAACACCGGGGAGCTGTTTTTT. Its protein product is CASPPGKLNTGELFF.

The chain employs TRBV19 and TRBJ2-1, with 9 bases matching TRBD2. This CDR3 comprises 14 residues. Trimming removed 6 bases from V and 9 bases from J; junction bases left unmatched: 9. Germline CDR1 is LNHDA and CDR2 is SQIVND (reference sequence). CDR3: CASSLTSGPGEQFF. DNA of the CDR3: TGTGCCAGTAGCCTGACTAGCGGCCCAGGTGAGCAGTTCTTC.

For the CDR3, the DNA is TGTGCCAGCAGTTTATCCGGGCGGGGGCTCCACCCTAGCACAGATACGCAGTATTTT. As protein: CASSLSGRGLHPSTDTQYF. V usage is TRBV27 and J usage is TRBJ2-3; the D gene is possibly TRBD2 (7 bases). CDR3 length: 19 amino acids. V was shortened by 0 bases and J by 0 bases, with 19 bases between the two germline ends. In germline, CDR1 is MNHEY, CDR2 SMNVEV (reference sequence).

The chain joins TRBV3-1 (or the pseudogene TRBV3-2) to TRBJ1-2; 9 positions match TRBD1. There are 14 residues in the CDR3. Germline V gene lookup returns CDR1 LGHDT and CDR2 YNNKEL (reference sequence). The V segment lost 4 bases and the J segment 4 bases; nucleotides outside the gene matches: 4. The CDR3 spells CASSLGQGTYGYTF. The CDR3 DNA follows: TGTGCCAGCAGCCTCGGACAGGGGACCTATGGCTACACCTTC.

This chain joins TRBV3-1 (or the pseudogene TRBV3-2) and TRBJ1-2; a possible D gene is TRBD1 (5 bases). Trimming removed 0 bases from V and 5 bases from J, with 7 bases in between. The CDR3 covers 13 residues. Germline assignment: CDR1 LGHDT and CDR2 YNNKEL (reference sequence). Written as DNA, the CDR3 is TGTGCCAGCAGCCAAGATCCAGGGTATGGCTACACCTTC. This gives the protein CASSQDPGYGYTF.

The chain recombines TRBV5-1 with TRBJ2-7; maybe TRBD2 (5 bases). CDR1 and CDR2 from the germline V gene are SGHRS and YFSETQ. The length of the CDR3 is 15 residues. V lost 0 bases and J 5 bases, leaving 15 bases between the germline ends. The CDR3 protein is CASSLVFAGSDEQYF. CDR3 in DNA: TGCGCCAGCAGCTTGGTTTTTGCGGGTTCTGACGAGCAGTACTTC.

The V and J genes are TRBV19 and TRBJ1-1; D perhaps matches TRBD1 (6 bases). This CDR3 contains 15 residues. Trimming left V 4 bases short and J 1 base short, with 13 bases between. Germline CDR1 and CDR2: LNHDA and SQIVND (reference sequence). The CDR3, as DNA: TGTGCCAGTAGTACCACCGGGACATCGAACACTGAAGCTTTCTTT. Translating it yields CASSTTGTSNTEAFF.

The V call is TRBV10-3, the J call TRBJ2-3; the D gene is possibly TRBD2 (6 bases). Germline-derived CDR1 and CDR2 are ENHRY and SYGVKD. The length of the CDR3 is 16 residues. V was pared by 11 bases and J by 0 bases, with 21 bases between. This CDR3 reads CAANGRESTSTDTQYF. The CDR3 region has the DNA TGTGCCGCCAATGGACGGGAGTCAACTAGCACAGATACGCAGTATTTT.

The J gene is TRBJ2-3, the V gene TRBV11-3; 10 bases are a match to TRBD1. The V gene's germline CDR1 is SGHNT and CDR2 YENEEA. V lost 4 bases and J lost 1; bases outside the gene matches: 8. The CDR3 contains 17 residues. CDR3: CASSSRSGTGGTDTQYF. CDR3 bases: TGTGCCAGCAGCTCCCGTTCGGGGACAGGGGGCACAGATACGCAGTATTTT.

V and J are TRBV6-5 and TRBJ2-5; 7 bases match TRBD1. The CDR3 is 14 residues long. CDR1 is MNHEY and CDR2 is SVGAGI in the germline V gene. The ends lost 6 bases at V and 1 base at J; junction bases unmatched: 5. The CDR3 protein is CASRSDRAQETQYF. The CDR3 DNA sequence: TGTGCCAGCAGATCCGACAGGGCCCAAGAGACCCAGTACTTC.